The 2 T cell receptor beta chains below come from one sample, sequenced in a study of blood T cells in healthy people across ages. Primed by a sample-barcoded 5' primer and a J-beta primer mix, a second PCR proceeded for about 6 to 11 cycles. One entry per CDR3 protein, called by TCRdb with MiXCR from the 5' RACE reads. The data contain 1.5 million to 2 million distinct CDR3 sequences, around half of them singletons. Sequences were obtained from blood. These receptor sequences come from a woman between 35 and 50 years old in good health.

In the case of this clonotype: The junction does not match germline at one end; this may be a read error. The rearrangement links TRBV5-1 to TRBJ2-3; 8 bases fit TRBD2. Germline CDR1 and CDR2: SGHRS and YFSETQ. This CDR3 has 15 amino acids. CDR3 coding DNA: TGCGCCAGTAGCTTAGAGACTAGCGTGATAGATACGCAGTATTTT. Translating gives CASSLETSVIDTQYF.

This clonotype has more than one count but fewer than ten. The V call is TRBV10-3, the J call TRBJ2-1, with TRBD1 matching over 10 bases. The V segment lost 5 bases and the J segment 7 bases; nucleotides outside the gene matches: 5. Germline CDR1 ENHRY, CDR2 SYGVKD. The CDR3 contains 14 residues. The CDR3 protein is CAISSGQGTNEQFF. CDR3 nucleotides: TGTGCCATCAGTTCGGGACAGGGGACGAATGAGCAGTTCTTC.